This passage covers 8 T cell receptor beta chains from one sample sequenced in a study of blood T cell repertoires in COVID-19. TCRdb's copy holds only in-frame clones and misses some; the assay was immunoSEQ multiplex PCR. The sample holds around 240,000 clones; 75% to 90% are singletons and the top ten take more than 2.5%. The sequencing input was peripheral blood. All receptors come from a woman aged 25 to 39 who had recovered from COVID-19.

This clone was seen just once. V and J are TRBV7-9 and TRBJ2-7, with D perhaps TRBD2 (5 bases). The CDR3 consists of 17 residues. The germline V gene has CDR1 SEHNR and CDR2 FQNEAQ (reference sequence). Trimming removed 3 bases at V and 7 bases at J, with 25 bases between. The CDR3 DNA follows: TGTGCCAGCAGCTTCCTCGCGAGGTTAGGCGGATCGGGGGAGCAGTACTTC. This encodes CASSFLARLGGSGEQYF.

Comment on this clone: The identical CDR3 is also encoded by other nucleotide sequences in the sample. This rearrangement joins TRBV7-3 to TRBJ2-3; 14 bases are a match to TRBD2. This CDR3 spans 18 amino acids. Germline V gives CDR1 SGHTA, CDR2 FQGTGA. Trimming took 5 bases from V and 0 from J; bases not matched to a gene: 7. The CDR3 is CASSPGLAGVPSTDTQYF. CDR3 nucleotide sequence: TGTGCCAGCAGCCCGGGACTAGCGGGGGTTCCTAGCACAGATACGCAGTATTTT. Using reference TRBV7-3 and TRBJ2-3 for the parts outside the CDR3, the full variable domain is GAGVSQTPSNKVTEKGKYVELRCDPISGHTALYWYRQSLGQGPEFLIYFQGTGAADDSGLPNDRFFAVRPEGSVSTLKIQRTERGDSAVYLCASSPGLAGVPSTDTQYFGPGTRLTVL.

J is TRBJ2-3 and V is TRBV24-1; 14 nucleotides match TRBD2. Germline loops: CDR1 KGHDR, CDR2 SFDVKD. This CDR3 spans 15 amino acids. V was clipped by 4 bases and J by 9 bases; unmatched bases: 5. CDR3 coding DNA: TGTGCCACCAGTGACACCGGGACTAGCGGGGGAACGCAGTATTTT. This sequence encodes CATSDTGTSGGTQYF.

The chain joins TRBV3-1 (or the pseudogene TRBV3-2) to TRBJ1-1, with no clear D. The CDR3 spans 12 residues. Deletions cut 1 base from V and 6 bases from J, with 6 bases between. Germline values: CDR1 LGHDT, CDR2 YNNKEL (reference sequence). This chain's CDR3 is CASSQVGAEAFF. CDR3 nucleotide sequence: TGTGCCAGCAGCCAAGTGGGCGCTGAAGCTTTCTTT.

The gene calls are TRBV5-4 and TRBJ2-7; 9 bases fit TRBD1. CDR1 and CDR2 from the germline V gene are SGHNT and YYREEE (reference sequence). The V and J ends lost 0 bases and 2 bases, in that order; junction bases with no gene match: 3. There are 15 residues in the CDR3. DNA for the CDR3: TGTGCCAGCAGCTTGGAACAGGGGGCCGCCTACGAGCAGTACTTC. Protein sequence: CASSLEQGAAYEQYF.

The V gene is TRBV5-4, the J gene TRBJ2-1, with 14 bases aligning to TRBD2. The CDR3 is 17 residues long. Germline V CDR1 and CDR2: SGHNT, YYREEE (reference sequence). After removal of 3 bases from V and 5 bases from J, the junction contained 7 bases not matched to a gene. The CDR3 sequence is CASSWGLAGEGDNEQFF. For the CDR3, the DNA is TGTGCCAGCAGCTGGGGACTAGCGGGGGAAGGGGACAATGAGCAGTTCTTC. Full variable domain (outside the CDR3, taken from reference TRBV5-4 and TRBJ2-1): ETGVTQSPTHLIKTRGQQVTLRCSSQSGHNTVSWYQQALGQGPQFIFQYYREEENGRGNFPPRFSGLQFPNYSSELNVNALELDDSALYLCASSWGLAGEGDNEQFFGPGTRLTVL.

A single count supports this clone. The chain links TRBV12-3 or TRBV12-4 to TRBJ2-7; D is unclear. The V and J ends lost 3 bases and 4 bases respectively, with 7 bases between them. The CDR3 has 12 amino acids. Here the CDR3 reads CASSFEAYEQYF. The DNA of the CDR3 is TGTGCCAGCAGTTTCGAAGCGTACGAGCAGTACTTC.

The chain couples TRBV6-2 or TRBV6-3 to TRBJ2-7; TRBD2 agrees at 11 bases. From germline, CDR1 is MNHEY and CDR2 SVGEGT. The V and J ends lost 6 bases and 3 bases, in that order; junction bases with no gene match: 4. The CDR3 runs to 14 residues. The CDR3 sequence: CASSLGTSGYEQYF. Here the CDR3 DNA reads TGTGCCAGCAGCCTCGGGACTAGCGGCTACGAGCAGTACTTC.